This paragraph reports one T cell receptor beta chain. After removal of 4 bases from V and 3 bases from J, the junction contained 6 bases not matched to a gene. Germline values: CDR1 MDHEN, CDR2 SYDVKM. The CDR3 sequence is 14 residues long. Sequenced by immunoSEQ multiplex PCR; TCRdb stores in-frame clones only, minus some. This sample has fewer than 500,000 clones, with roughly nine tenths found just once. Donors were grouped by their self-reported clinical history. These data belong to a study of blood T cell repertoires in COVID-19. The sequence came from a young man who had recovered from COVID-19. Sequenced input: PBMCs or T cells enriched from blood (not recorded which). The gene calls are TRBV28 and TRBJ2-7; TRBD2 agrees at 7 bases. The CDR3 loop is CASSSLGGGYEQYF. In DNA, the CDR3 is TGTGCCAGCAGTTCCCTAGGCGGGGGCTACGAGCAGTACTTC.